This TCR beta chain comes out of a study of cytomegalovirus exposure and HLA in healthy donors. As for this clone: Its antigen is undetermined.

Overall study results and limits: According to an earlier analysis, most TCR beta V segments yielded productive rearrangements about 90% or about 30% of the time. Some V segments could not be told apart, so they were left out, TRBV6-2 and TRBV6-3 among them. It was in a later analysis that TCR association rates were seen to vary by HLA locus, highest for DRB1 and lowest for HLA-C. A later analysis reportedly identified an Asian-associated ancestry cluster as carrying fewer N-insertions than the roughly 700-donor mean.

Germline CDR1 is GTSNPN and CDR2 is SVGIG (reference sequence). V was cut by 2 bases and J by 1 base, with 21 bases left in between. The CDR3 loop spans 18 amino acids. It was with 60 Vbeta and 13 Jbeta primers that the PCR ran. Profiled with immunoSEQ multiplex PCR; TCRdb holds only in-frame clones, not every one. The table for this sample gives some 80,000 clones. Material for sequencing was PBMCs. This sequence joins TRBV30 and TRBJ2-1; possibly TRBD2 for D (6 bases). The TCR comes from a woman between 25 and 40 years old in good health and CMV-seronegative. The CDR3 reads CAWSPYPGTLNSYNEQFF. The CDR3 DNA reads as TGTGCCTGGAGTCCATATCCCGGGACTCTCAATTCCTACAATGAGCAGTTCTTC.